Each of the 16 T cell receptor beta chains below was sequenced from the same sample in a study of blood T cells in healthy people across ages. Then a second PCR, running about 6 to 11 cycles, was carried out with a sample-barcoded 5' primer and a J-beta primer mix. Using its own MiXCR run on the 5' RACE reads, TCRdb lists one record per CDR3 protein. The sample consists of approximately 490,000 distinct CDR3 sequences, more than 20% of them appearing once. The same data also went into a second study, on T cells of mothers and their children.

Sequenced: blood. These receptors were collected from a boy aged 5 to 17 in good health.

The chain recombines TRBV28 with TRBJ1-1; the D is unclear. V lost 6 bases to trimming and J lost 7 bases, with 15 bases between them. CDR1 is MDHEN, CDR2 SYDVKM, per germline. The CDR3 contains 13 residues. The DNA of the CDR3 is TGTGCCAGCAGACCCCGTGGAGGCGATGAAGCTTTCTTT. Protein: CASRPRGGDEAFF. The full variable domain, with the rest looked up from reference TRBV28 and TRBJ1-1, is DVKVTQSSRYLVKRTGEKVFLECVQDMDHENMFWYRQDPGLGLRLIYFSYDVKMKEKGDIPEGYSVSREKKERFSLILESASTNQTSMYLCASRPRGGDEAFFGQGTRLTVV.

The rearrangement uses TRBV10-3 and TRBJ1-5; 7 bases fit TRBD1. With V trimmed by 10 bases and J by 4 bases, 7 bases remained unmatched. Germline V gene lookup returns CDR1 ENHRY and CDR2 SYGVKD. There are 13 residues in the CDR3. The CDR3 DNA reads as TGTGCCACTCTTCCGGGACAGAATCAGCCCCAGCATTTT. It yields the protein CATLPGQNQPQHF.

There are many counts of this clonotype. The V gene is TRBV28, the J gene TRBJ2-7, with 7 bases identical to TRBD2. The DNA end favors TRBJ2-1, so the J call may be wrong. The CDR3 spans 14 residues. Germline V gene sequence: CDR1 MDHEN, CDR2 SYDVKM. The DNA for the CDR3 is TGTGCCAGCAGCACACCGGGGGGTTCCAATGAGCAGTTCTTC. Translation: CASSTPGGSNEQFF.

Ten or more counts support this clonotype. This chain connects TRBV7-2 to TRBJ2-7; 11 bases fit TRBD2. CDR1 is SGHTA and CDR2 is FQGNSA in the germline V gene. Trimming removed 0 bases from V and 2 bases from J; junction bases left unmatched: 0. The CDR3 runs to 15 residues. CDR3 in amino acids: CASSLASGRAYEQYF. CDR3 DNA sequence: TGTGCCAGCAGCTTAGCTAGCGGGAGGGCCTACGAGCAGTACTTC. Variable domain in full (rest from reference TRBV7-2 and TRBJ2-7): GAGVSQSPSNKVTEKGKDVELRCDPISGHTALYWYRQSLGQGLEFLIYFQGNSAPDKSGLPSDRFSAERTGGSVSTLTIQRTQQEDSAVYLCASSLASGRAYEQYFGPGTRLTVT.

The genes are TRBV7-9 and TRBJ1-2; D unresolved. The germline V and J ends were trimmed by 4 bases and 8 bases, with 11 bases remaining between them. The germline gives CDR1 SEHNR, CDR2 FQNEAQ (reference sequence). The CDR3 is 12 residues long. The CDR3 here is CASSSHSAGYTF. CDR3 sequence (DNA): TGTGCCAGCAGCTCGCATTCGGCGGGCTACACCTTC.

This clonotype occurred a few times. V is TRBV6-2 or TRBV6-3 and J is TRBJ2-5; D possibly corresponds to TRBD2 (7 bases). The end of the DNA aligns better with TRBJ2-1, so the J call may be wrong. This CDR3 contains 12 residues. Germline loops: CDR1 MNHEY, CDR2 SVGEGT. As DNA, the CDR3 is TGTGCCAGCAGTGGGGGGGCTCCCAAGCAGTTCTTC. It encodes CASSGGAPKQFF.

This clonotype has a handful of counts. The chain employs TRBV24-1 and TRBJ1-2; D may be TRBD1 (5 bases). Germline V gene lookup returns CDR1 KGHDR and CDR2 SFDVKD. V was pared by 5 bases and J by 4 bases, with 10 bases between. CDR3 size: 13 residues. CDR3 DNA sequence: TGTGCCACCAGTGGGGGCCACCGCTATGGCTACACCTTC. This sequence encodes CATSGGHRYGYTF.

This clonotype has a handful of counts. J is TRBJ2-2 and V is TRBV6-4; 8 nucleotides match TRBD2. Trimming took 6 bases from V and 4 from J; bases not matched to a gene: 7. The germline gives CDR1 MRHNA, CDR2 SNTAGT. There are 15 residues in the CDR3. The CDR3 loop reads CASRSSGATTGELFF. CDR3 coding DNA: TGTGCCAGCAGGAGTAGCGGGGCTACCACCGGGGAGCTGTTTTTT.

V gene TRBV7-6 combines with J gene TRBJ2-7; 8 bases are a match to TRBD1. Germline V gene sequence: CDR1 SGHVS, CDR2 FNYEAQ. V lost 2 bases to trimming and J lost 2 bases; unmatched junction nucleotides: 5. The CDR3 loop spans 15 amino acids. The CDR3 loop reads CASSLRGQGAYEQYF. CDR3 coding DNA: TGTGCCAGCAGCTTACGTGGACAGGGCGCCTACGAGCAGTACTTC.

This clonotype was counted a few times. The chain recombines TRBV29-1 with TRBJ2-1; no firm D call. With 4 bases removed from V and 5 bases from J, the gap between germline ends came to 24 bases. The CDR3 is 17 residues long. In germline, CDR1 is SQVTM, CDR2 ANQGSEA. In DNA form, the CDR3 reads TGCAGCGTTGTTGGCCAACGATTGATGGTTTTCCACAATGAGCAGTTCTTC. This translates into CSVVGQRLMVFHNEQFF.

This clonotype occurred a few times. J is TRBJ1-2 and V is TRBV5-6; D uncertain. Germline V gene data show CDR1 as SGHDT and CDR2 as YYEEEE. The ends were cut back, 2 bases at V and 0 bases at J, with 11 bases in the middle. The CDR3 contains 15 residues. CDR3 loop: CASSFTGLANYGYTF. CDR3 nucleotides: TGTGCCAGCAGCTTTACGGGGTTAGCTAACTATGGCTACACCTTC.

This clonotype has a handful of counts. CDR3 DNA: TGCGCCAGCAGCGGGGAGGGTCCTACAGATACGCAGTATTTT. Protein: CASSGEGPTDTQYF. The chain couples TRBV4-3 to TRBJ2-3; TRBD2 matches 7 bases. The CDR3 sequence is 14 residues long. V gave up 5 bases and J gave up 3 bases; unmatched junction bases: 5. Germline CDR1 and CDR2: LGHNA and YSLEER.

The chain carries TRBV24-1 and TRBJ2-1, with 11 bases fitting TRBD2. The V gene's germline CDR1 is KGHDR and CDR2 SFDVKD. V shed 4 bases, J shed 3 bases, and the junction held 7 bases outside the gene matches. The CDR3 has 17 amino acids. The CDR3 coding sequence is TGTGCCACCAGTGACCCCGGACTAGCGGGCTTCTACAATGAGCAGTTCTTC. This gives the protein CATSDPGLAGFYNEQFF.

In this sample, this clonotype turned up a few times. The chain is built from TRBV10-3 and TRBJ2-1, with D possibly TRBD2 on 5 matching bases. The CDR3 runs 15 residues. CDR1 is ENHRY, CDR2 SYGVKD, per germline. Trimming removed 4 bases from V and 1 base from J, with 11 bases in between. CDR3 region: CAISGGLGSYNEQFF. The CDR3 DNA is TGTGCCATCAGTGGAGGGTTGGGGTCCTACAATGAGCAGTTCTTC.

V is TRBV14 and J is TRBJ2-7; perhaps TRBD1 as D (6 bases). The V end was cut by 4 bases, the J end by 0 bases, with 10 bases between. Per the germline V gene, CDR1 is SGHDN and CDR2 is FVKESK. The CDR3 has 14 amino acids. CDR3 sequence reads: CASSPWTASYEQYF. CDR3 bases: TGTGCCAGCAGCCCCTGGACAGCCTCCTACGAGCAGTACTTC.

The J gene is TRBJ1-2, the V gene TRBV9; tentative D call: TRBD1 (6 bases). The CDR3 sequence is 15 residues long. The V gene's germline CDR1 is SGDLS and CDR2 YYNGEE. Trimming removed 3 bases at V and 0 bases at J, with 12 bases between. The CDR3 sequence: CASSDPRQANYGYTF. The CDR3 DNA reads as TGTGCCAGCAGCGACCCTCGACAGGCTAACTATGGCTACACCTTC.